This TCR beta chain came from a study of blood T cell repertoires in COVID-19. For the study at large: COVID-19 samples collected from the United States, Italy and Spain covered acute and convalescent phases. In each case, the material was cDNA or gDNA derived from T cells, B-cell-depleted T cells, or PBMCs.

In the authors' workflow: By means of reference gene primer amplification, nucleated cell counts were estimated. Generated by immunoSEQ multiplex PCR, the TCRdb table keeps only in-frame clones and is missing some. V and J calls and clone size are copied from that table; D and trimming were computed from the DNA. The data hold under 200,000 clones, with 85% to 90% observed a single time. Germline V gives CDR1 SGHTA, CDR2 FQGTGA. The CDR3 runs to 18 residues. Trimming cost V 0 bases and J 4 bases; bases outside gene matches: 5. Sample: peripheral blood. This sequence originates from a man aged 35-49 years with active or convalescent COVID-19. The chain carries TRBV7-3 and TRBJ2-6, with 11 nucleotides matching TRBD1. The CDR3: CASSLTGQGALGANVLTF. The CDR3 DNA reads TGTGCCAGCAGCTTAACTGGACAGGGGGCGCTGGGGGCCAACGTCCTGACTTTC.